Presented here are 32 T cell receptor beta chains from one specimen sequenced in a study of metastatic and nonmetastatic thyroid tumors. TCRdb reanalyzed the PCR reads with MiXCR. Among approximately 41,000 clones listed, 28% were seen once. Treatment of any kind had been given to no patient before thyroid surgery. What was sequenced was blood. The receptors originated from a male donor with papillary thyroid cancer or a benign thyroid nodule (not recorded which). Some clones in this sample may be carry-over from other donors' samples.

Worth noting for this clone: One junction end disagrees with the germline gene, perhaps due to a read error. V usage is TRBV11-2 and J usage is TRBJ2-7; D not resolved. The CDR3 contains 14 residues. Germline CDR1 reads SGHAT; CDR2 reads FQNNGV. The CDR3, as DNA: TGTGCGAGCAGGTTTTCCAGGTACGTCTACGTGCAGTACTTC. Encoded protein: CASRFSRYVYVQYF.

Regarding this clone: The germline gene is not matched at one end of the junction; a read error may be the cause. This chain links TRBV20-1 with TRBJ2-5; no reliable D call. The CDR3 runs 12 residues. In germline, CDR1 is DFQATT, CDR2 SNEGSKA (reference sequence). The CDR3 coding sequence is TGCAGGGCTAGGCTAGAACAAGAGACCAAGTACTTC. Its protein is CRARLEQETKYF.

The V call is TRBV18, the J call TRBJ2-1, with 11 positions matching TRBD2. The CDR3 has 17 amino acids. Germline values: CDR1 KGHSH, CDR2 LQKENI. V was clipped by 4 bases and J by 8 bases; unmatched bases: 13. The DNA of the CDR3 is TGTGCCAGCTCACTGGCACAACTAGCGGGAGCTAGGGATGAGCAGTTCTTC. Its translation is CASSLAQLAGARDEQFF.

This clone has at least ten counts. This sequence joins TRBV12-5 and TRBJ2-1; 14 bases fit TRBD2. CDR3 length: 17 residues. CDR1 LGHNT and CDR2 FRNRAP come from the germline V gene. With V trimmed by 6 bases and J by 0 bases, 4 bases remained unmatched. This CDR3 reads CASGGTSGGTSYNEQFF. The DNA for the CDR3 is TGTGCTAGTGGGGGGACTAGCGGGGGTACCTCCTACAATGAGCAGTTCTTC.

This clone showed up just once. The chain recombines TRBV3-1 with TRBJ2-1; D call uncertain. V lost 3 bases and J 9 bases, leaving 6 bases between the germline ends. The CDR3 consists of 11 residues. Germline V gene data show CDR1 as LGHDT and CDR2 as YNNKEL (reference sequence). CDR3 coding DNA: TGTGCCAGCAGCCAGGTTGGTGAGCAGTTCTTC. Translated: CASSQVGEQFF.

CDR3 nucleotide sequence: TGTGCCAGCAGCGATTCTAGCGGGAGGATATACGAGCAGTACTTC. Translation gives CASSDSSGRIYEQYF. The genes are TRBV6-2 or TRBV6-3 and TRBJ2-7; 11 bases are a match to TRBD2. Germline V gene sequence: CDR1 MNHEY, CDR2 SVGEGT. This CDR3 comprises 15 residues. V lost 6 bases, J lost 4 bases, and 8 bases stayed unmatched.

This clone was seen more than once but under ten times. The chain combines TRBV19 with TRBJ2-7; 9 bases agree with TRBD1. V trimming: 3 bases; J trimming: 2 bases; junction bases outside the gene matches: 5. The CDR3 covers 15 residues. Germline lookup yields CDR1 LNHDA and CDR2 SQIVND (reference sequence). DNA for the CDR3: TGTGCCAGTAGTATTTCCGGGACAGGGCCCTACGAGCAGTACTTC. This encodes CASSISGTGPYEQYF.

This sequence joins TRBV20-1 and TRBJ2-7; D not certain. Germline CDR1 and CDR2: DFQATT and SNEGSKA (reference sequence). This CDR3 region has 15 residues. V lost 0 bases and J 4 bases, leaving 16 bases between the germline ends. CDR3 nucleotides: TGCAGTGCTAGAGATTCCGGCCCGTCGATGTACGAGCAGTACTTC. Residues: CSARDSGPSMYEQYF.

This clone has ten or more counts. V and J are TRBV6-6 and TRBJ2-7, with D unclear. In germline, CDR1 is MNHNY, CDR2 SVGAGI (reference sequence). The CDR3 covers 14 residues. V was cut by 2 bases and J by 3 bases, with 11 bases left in between. The DNA for the CDR3 is TGTGCCAGCAGTTACGACAACGGTTACTACGAGCAGTACTTC. Its translation is CASSYDNGYYEQYF.

A few counts support this clone. V usage is TRBV6-6 and J usage is TRBJ2-7; 7 nucleotides agree with TRBD2. The CDR3 consists of 17 residues. Unmatched junction bases numbered 8, after V lost 0 bases and J lost 0 bases. Germline V gives CDR1 MNHNY, CDR2 SVGAGI (reference sequence). The CDR3 sequence: CASSYSTRRDYSYEQYF. The CDR3 bases are TGTGCCAGCAGTTACTCGACCCGGCGGGACTACTCCTACGAGCAGTACTTC.

Concerning this clone: Germline is not matched at one junction end, which may reflect a read error. The genes are TRBV28 and TRBJ1-2; possible D gene TRBD1, 5 bases. Germline CDR1 MDHEN, CDR2 SYDVKM. The CDR3 loop spans 13 amino acids. CDR3 loop: CASILRGNYCYTF. CDR3 coding DNA: TGTGCCAGCATTTTAAGGGGAAACTATTGCTACACCTTC.

This clone was counted at least ten times. The DNA for the CDR3 is TGTGCCTGGGAGGTGCGGGACAAGAATGAGCAGTTCTTC. It yields the protein CAWEVRDKNEQFF. The rearrangement links TRBV30 to TRBJ2-1; D tentatively fits TRBD1 or TRBD2 (6 bases each). CDR1 is GTSNPN, CDR2 SVGIG, per germline (reference sequence). The CDR3 has 13 amino acids. V lost 5 bases to trimming and J lost 7 bases, with 15 bases between them.

The V gene is TRBV27, the J gene TRBJ2-7; 7 nucleotides align to TRBD1. This CDR3 comprises 15 residues. The germline V gene encodes CDR1 MNHEY and CDR2 SMNVEV (reference sequence). V gave up 6 bases and J gave up 5 bases; unmatched junction bases: 13. The CDR3 here is CASRGWGQIGHEQYF. CDR3 bases: TGTGCCAGCAGAGGGTGGGGACAGATCGGGCACGAGCAGTACTTC.

The V call is TRBV6-1, the J call TRBJ2-7; TRBD1 is a possible D gene (5 bases). Per germline, CDR1 MNHNS and CDR2 SASEGT. Trimming cost V 3 bases and J 2 bases, with 11 bases left between them. The CDR3 is 14 amino acids. CDR3 DNA: TGTGCCAGCAGTGACGGACAAGGTGCCTACGAGCAGTACTTC. Protein: CASSDGQGAYEQYF.

This clone appeared a few times. The rearrangement uses TRBV28 and TRBJ1-2; 7 bases map to TRBD1. V was clipped by 6 bases and J by 4 bases; unmatched bases: 5. The CDR3 is 13 amino acids. Germline V CDR1 and CDR2: MDHEN, SYDVKM. CDR3: CASRQGLSYGYTF. The CDR3 DNA is TGTGCCAGCAGACAGGGGTTGAGCTATGGCTACACCTTC.

This chain connects TRBV3-1 to TRBJ2-2; D gene unclear. V was pared by 4 bases and J by 7 bases, with 7 bases between. The germline V gene encodes CDR1 LGHDT and CDR2 YNNKEL (reference sequence). The CDR3 loop spans 12 amino acids. The CDR3 region is CASSLKFGELFF. As DNA, the CDR3 is TGTGCCAGCAGCCTAAAGTTCGGGGAGCTGTTTTTT.

V usage is TRBV4-1 and J usage is TRBJ1-1, with a tentative D call TRBD1 (5 bases). CDR3 length: 12 residues. Trimming stripped 3 bases from V and 11 bases from J, with 13 bases between. Germline V gene lookup returns CDR1 MGHRA and CDR2 YSYEKL. The CDR3 is CASSQVGAWAFF. The DNA for the CDR3 is TGCGCCAGCAGCCAGGTAGGGGCTTGGGCTTTCTTT.

By sample share, this clone is medium-sized (0.01 to 0.1%). This sequence joins TRBV6-1 and TRBJ2-3, with 10 positions matching TRBD2. This CDR3 region has 16 residues. Unmatched junction bases numbered 10, after V lost 10 bases and J lost 0 bases. Looked up from germline, CDR1 is MNHNS and CDR2 is SASEGT. CDR3 amino acids: CAICTNSGGSTDTQYF. The CDR3 nucleotides are TGTGCCATCTGCACAAATAGCGGGGGGAGCACAGATACGCAGTATTTT.

At least ten counts were recorded for this clone. The V and J genes are TRBV9 and TRBJ1-2, with D possibly matching TRBD1 (6 bases). Trimming took off 5 bases at V and 2 bases at J, with 16 bases between the two ends. The CDR3 covers 15 residues. Germline CDR1 and CDR2: SGDLS and YYNGEE. The CDR3 reads CASSLRQDSNYGYTF. For the CDR3, the DNA is TGTGCCAGCAGTTTACGACAGGACTCGAACTATGGCTACACCTTC. Full variable domain (remainder filled in from reference TRBV9 and TRBJ1-2): DSGVTQTPKHLITATGQRVTLRCSPRSGDLSVYWYQQSLDQGLQFLIQYYNGEERAKGNILERFSAQQFPDLHSELNLSSLELGDSALYFCASSLRQDSNYGYTFGSGTRLTVV.

The genes are TRBV20-1 and TRBJ2-7; 9 bases match TRBD1. CDR3 length: 13 residues. Trimming cost V 4 bases and J 5 bases; bases outside gene matches: 6. In germline, CDR1 is DFQATT, CDR2 SNEGSKA (reference sequence). DNA for the CDR3: TGCAGTGCTACAAGGACAGGGGTCAACGAGCAGTACTTC. This sequence encodes CSATRTGVNEQYF.

This chain joins TRBV20-1 and TRBJ2-7, with 11 bases aligning to TRBD2. The germline V gene has CDR1 DFQATT and CDR2 SNEGSKA (reference sequence). The length of the CDR3 is 14 residues. Unmatched junction bases numbered 6, after V lost 4 bases and J lost 4 bases. This chain's CDR3 is CSATLAGGMYEQYF. CDR3 bases: TGCAGTGCTACTCTAGCGGGGGGAATGTACGAGCAGTACTTC.

The J gene is TRBJ1-4, the V gene TRBV24-1; no clear D gene. V dropped 5 bases and J dropped 2 bases, with 11 bases sitting between them. The CDR3 is 15 residues long. CDR1 is KGHDR and CDR2 is SFDVKD in the germline V gene. The CDR3 loop reads CATSVFSATNEKLFF. The CDR3 DNA reads as TGTGCCACCAGTGTTTTCAGTGCCACTAATGAAAAACTGTTTTTT.

This clone came up once. The chain is built from TRBV5-1 and TRBJ1-1; D is undetermined. CDR3 length equals 13 residues. Germline V CDR1 and CDR2: SGHRS, YFSETQ. V lost 0 bases and J lost 4, with 7 bases in between. The CDR3: CASSLGGVTEAFF. DNA for the CDR3: TGCGCCAGCAGCTTGGGGGGAGTCACTGAAGCTTTCTTT.

This clone occurred a few times. J is TRBJ2-7 and V is TRBV6-2 or TRBV6-3; D unclear. V lost 2 bases, J lost 0 bases, and 17 bases lay in between. Germline CDR1 reads MNHEY; CDR2 reads SVGEGT. This CDR3 has 17 residues. CDR3 DNA sequence: TGTGCCAGCAGTTACCCAACGACGTTCCCCCGCTCCTACGAGCAGTACTTC. As protein: CASSYPTTFPRSYEQYF.

The J gene is TRBJ1-5, the V gene TRBV11-2; D perhaps matches TRBD1 (6 bases). Germline V gene lookup returns CDR1 SGHAT and CDR2 FQNNGV. The CDR3 is made up of 18 amino acids. With 6 bases removed from V and 5 bases from J, the gap between germline ends came to 26 bases. The CDR3 sequence is CASSFRGGREDSHQPQHF. CDR3 in DNA: TGTGCCAGCAGTTTTAGAGGGGGACGAGAGGATTCTCATCAGCCCCAGCATTTT.

The table lists this clone with many counts. The chain couples TRBV19 to TRBJ2-3; D is unresolved. Germline loops: CDR1 LNHDA, CDR2 SQIVND (reference sequence). Trimming shortened V by 5 bases and J by 6 bases, and 9 bases separated the two germline ends. CDR3 length: 12 residues. CDR3 coding DNA: TGTGCCAGTAGTGATAGCAGGGATACGCAGTATTTT. Its protein is CASSDSRDTQYF.

With respect to this clone: Germline and junction disagree at one end, which may indicate a read error. This chain uses TRBV14 with TRBJ2-1; D is perhaps TRBD2 (7 bases). The CDR3 extends over 16 amino acids. In germline, CDR1 is SGHDN, CDR2 FVKESK. The CDR3 DNA follows: TGTGCCAGCAGCCAATATTGGGCGGGGGCCTACAATGAGCACTTCTTC. This gives the protein CASSQYWAGAYNEHFF. Combining the CDR3 with reference TRBV14 and TRBJ2-1 gives the whole variable domain EAGVTQFPSHSVIEKGQTVTLRCDPISGHDNLYWYRRVMGKEIKFLLHFVKESKQDESGMPNNRFLAERTGGTYSTLKVQPAELEDSGVYFCASSQYWAGAYNEHFFGPGTRLTVL.

This clone was seen at least ten times. The CDR3 DNA follows: TGTGCCAGCAGCCTAGGGACAGTCTTTCAAGAGACCCAGTACTTC. Translation gives CASSLGTVFQETQYF. V usage is TRBV7-2 and J usage is TRBJ2-5; 7 bases align to TRBD1. V gave up 5 bases and J gave up 2 bases; unmatched junction bases: 8. Germline CDR1 SGHTA, CDR2 FQGNSA. CDR3 length equals 15 residues.

This clone counts as medium-sized. This chain links TRBV28 with TRBJ1-1; D is uncertain. Trimming pared 6 bases from V and 1 base from J, leaving 6 bases between. CDR1 is MDHEN and CDR2 is SYDVKM in the germline V gene. This CDR3 is 12 amino acids long. CDR3 nucleotides: TGTGCCAGCAGACGTCAGAACACTGAAGCTTTCTTT. Translated: CASRRQNTEAFF.

At least ten counts were recorded for this clone. The chain joins TRBV9 to TRBJ2-3, with D possibly matching TRBD2 (6 bases). The V end was cut by 0 bases, the J end by 6 bases, with 14 bases between. Germline V gene data show CDR1 as SGDLS and CDR2 as YYNGEE. This CDR3 has 15 amino acids. The CDR3 here is CASSVGPGGTDTQYF. DNA of the CDR3: TGTGCCAGCAGCGTAGGTCCTGGGGGGACGGATACGCAGTATTTT.

The chain has TRBV28 and TRBJ2-6; no clear D gene. The CDR3 contains 15 residues. Germline V lookup: CDR1 MDHEN, CDR2 SYDVKM. V lost 7 bases to trimming and J lost 9 bases, with 19 bases between them. The DNA of the CDR3 is TGTGCCAGCACACCCGGCGAGTCTGTGGTCAACGTCCTGACTTTC. This gives the protein CASTPGESVVNVLTF.

V gene TRBV12-3 or TRBV12-4 combines with J gene TRBJ2-7; a possible D gene is TRBD2 (6 bases). Deletions cut 6 bases from V and 2 bases from J, with 11 bases between. The CDR3 is 13 amino acids. The CDR3 loop reads CASRLARTYEQYF. CDR3 DNA: TGTGCCAGCAGACTAGCTCGGACCTACGAGCAGTACTTC.